This entry describes one T cell receptor beta chain. What this receptor recognizes is not known. Base qualities are missing; no much larger clone stands one base away. The cysteine opens and the phenylalanine closes a CDR3 of 15 amino acids. CDR3 DNA is the only sequence kept; it has 45 bases, read in frame from the first base. Based on the germline V gene, the CDR1 and CDR2 sequences are SQVTM and ANQGSEA. V is trimmed back by 1 base and J by 3 bases, and the junction contains 7 bases that no gene match accounts for. The meaning of the sample's treatment or condition label: around 19 received Ad26.COV2.S at low or high dose, single or two shots; about 5 received placebo; per-sample allocation not given. Repertoires of vaccine and placebo recipients were sequenced from samples taken on day 63 after the first injection. Cohort 1b enrolled about two dozen adults aged 18-55 years at a single site in Boston, USA, between 29 July and 7 August 2020. Ad26.COV2.S was a replication-incompetent adenovirus type 26 vector expressing a prefusion-stabilized SARS-CoV-2 spike protein from the original Wuhan strain.

The immunoSEQ Assay was the method used to sequence TCRbeta CDR3 regions. After extraction, genomic DNA underwent amplification by bias-controlled multiplex PCR, followed by high-throughput sequencing. The study's processing was this. Collapsing and filtering of sequences were performed to quantify the absolute abundance of each unique TCRbeta CDR3 region. T cell fraction was estimated by normalization of TCRbeta template counts to usable DNA, with usable DNA being measured through amplification of reference genes present in all nucleated cells. Repertoire TCRs were annotated as SARS-CoV-2-specific when V gene, CDR3 amino acid sequence and J gene were exactly matched to a known reactive TCR set. The reference SARS-CoV-2 TCR set was derived from MIRA and filtered for enrichment in COVID-19-positive ImmuneCODE repertoires, a step that removed public or cross-reactive TCRs. Using the MIRA antigens, annotated TCRs were further analysed by specific ORF or by position within an ORF. Depth was the summed frequency of annotated unique rearrangements, while breadth was defined as annotated unique rearrangements over total unique productive rearrangements. Group comparisons of TCR breadth used two-sided Wilcoxon rank-sum tests. TCRdb retrieved this table from immuneACCESS and kept in-frame rearrangements only. Not all clones are present; in checked studies, unresolved V genes account for under half, and no reason is known for the remainder. V, J and clone size are those of that table, while D and trimming were read from the DNA. In all, the sample holds 440,000 or so clones, and about 92% of those were seen once. The ten largest account for roughly 3.9% of the sample.

This entry comes from a study of Ad26.COV2.S vaccination and SARS-CoV-2 variants (dated by TCRdb to the early 2020s). About the full investigation: Donors in the vaccine arm were drawn from COV1001, a multicentre, randomized, double-blind, placebo-controlled phase I-IIa trial testing Ad26.COV2.S in healthy adults. Investigators did not know the trial group allocation while performing experiments and assessing outcomes. Trial participants were randomized into five groups of five, in which low-dose or high-dose Ad26.COV2.S was given once or twice, or placebo was given on both occasions. A total of roughly 30 samples were included in the TCR-sequenced set, comprising 19 Ad26.COV2.S vaccine recipients, 5 placebo recipients and 8 SARS-CoV-2 convalescent individuals. Ad26.COV2.S was given intramuscularly at 5x10^10 or 1x10^11 viral particles, as a single shot or as two shots 56 days apart. The specificity and breadth of SARS-CoV-2-reactive T cell receptors after Ad26.COV2.S vaccination were assessed by TCRbeta repertoire sequencing. General conclusions and limits of the study: Non-spike TCR breadth was comparable between vaccine and placebo recipients, consistent with the vaccine containing only spike. The study lacked the statistical power to compare responses across vaccine doses or regimens. The authors noted that total T cell responses may have been underestimated by the TCR breadth and depth analyses. After vaccination, substantial breadth of spike-specific CD8+ and CD4+ T cell responses was reported. Spike-specific TCR breadth was higher in Ad26.COV2.S recipients than in placebo recipients (P = 0.0014).

The receptor was derived from a person between 18 and 65 years old who received the Ad26.COV2.S COVID-19 vaccine or a placebo. The source material was peripheral blood, sampled in a trial of Ad26.COV2.S vaccine versus placebo. The chain joins TRBV29-1 to TRBJ1-2; 8 central bases correspond to TRBD1. The CDR3 corresponds to CSVEGLGQGDYGYTF. The DNA is TGCAGCGTTGAAGGTCTAGGACAGGGCGACTATGGCTACACCTTC.